This T cell receptor (beta chain) is drawn from a study of T cells in tuberculosis. The wider study: A South African cohort included IGRA-negative adolescents, latently infected IGRA-positive adolescents and adults with active tuberculosis.

The CDR3 is 20 amino acids. Study-wide results and limits: GMM-specific TCRs were nearer to active tuberculosis alpha repertoires, suggesting expansion. GEM motif frequencies gave more than 65% accuracy; the GMM repertoire gave 85% to 90%.

Noted time point: new active TB diagnosis, blood taken before or within 7 days of starting treatment. TCRdb's copy holds only in-frame clones and misses some; the assay was immunoSEQ multiplex PCR. Of more than 30,000 clones detected, more than 70% appear once; the ten largest clones hold around 5.2%. With regard to this clone: Its matching antigen is unknown.

This TCR was sampled from an adult with tuberculosis. The rearrangement joins TRBV21-1 to TRBJ2-6; TRBD2, the table's D call, was not compared with the DNA. TRBV21-1 is labeled a pseudogene. Material: PBMCs, obtained at tuberculosis diagnosis. This chain's CDR3 is CASSSGESDMRNSGANVLTF. The CDR3 region has the DNA TGTGCCAGCAGCAGCGGGGAGTCGGACATGCGAAACTCTGGGGCCAACGTCCTGACTTTC.